This record looks at one TCR beta chain sequence and its context. Its antigen is not identified. The source of the sample is a study of cytomegalovirus exposure and HLA in healthy donors. Findings and caveats of the study: TCR beta chain V- and J-gene trimming was linked, in a later analysis, to a missense variant in DCLRE1C. In presence/absence analyses, roughly uniform sequencing depth across donors was assumed. For most subjects, TCR beta sequences were reported to predict HLA-A and HLA-B alleles with accuracy.

This CDR3 contains 19 residues. The PCR had 60 Vbeta and 13 Jbeta primers. Sequenced by immunoSEQ multiplex PCR; TCRdb stores in-frame clones only, minus some. The sample carries over 150,000 clones, about 71% recorded once. The rearrangement uses TRBV12-1 and TRBJ2-4; the table calls TRBD1, which could not be checked here. TRBV12-1 is shown as a pseudogene. This TCR was sampled from a middle-aged woman in good health and CMV-seropositive. The sequencing sample was made of PBMCs. The DNA for the CDR3 is TGTGCCAGCAGCCCTCGGACAGGGGCGGGGTATGAGACCAAAAACATTCAGTACTTC. Its translation: CASSPRTGAGYETKNIQYF.